This T cell receptor beta chain derives from a study of identical twins. This clonotype was detected many times. What it recognizes is unknown. Findings and limits, study-wide: The study found weaker excess twin sharing in beta out-of-frame sequences. Models came in too low on out-of-frame TCR alpha sharing in monozygotic twins. Cord blood's abundant beta clonotypes had fewer insertions, unlike memory repertoires.

The V gene's germline CDR1 is LNHDA and CDR2 SQIVND (reference sequence). Trimming removed 0 bases from V and 2 bases from J, with 10 bases in between. There are 15 residues in the CDR3. Only healthy Caucasians were included as donors. Via MiXCR, TCRdb re-called the 5' RACE reads, giving one row per CDR3 protein. The sample contains under 400,000 distinct CDR3 sequences, about 9% of which appear only once. The TCR was taken from a woman aged 45-60 years in good health. The rearrangement uses TRBV19 and TRBJ1-1; D is undetermined. Sequenced sample: naive T cells sorted from blood. The chain's CDR3 is CASSIEARVNTEAFF. The CDR3 DNA reads as TGTGCCAGTAGTATAGAGGCCAGAGTTAACACTGAAGCTTTCTTT.